This entry concerns a single TCR beta chain. As yet, its antigen is unknown. The CDR3 runs to 17 residues. The germline V gene has CDR1 MNHEY and CDR2 SMNVEV (reference sequence). V shed 8 bases and J 3 bases; nucleotides not matched to a gene: 17. The data stem from a study of blood T cells in healthy people across ages. Points from the study as a whole: Naive T cell percentage showed a strong correlation with the diversity of TCR beta.

A sample-barcoded 5' primer and a J-beta primer mix were used in a second PCR of roughly 6 to 12 cycles. MiXCR was run by TCRdb on the 5' RACE reads, yielding one entry per CDR3 protein. The sample carries approximately 1,000,000 distinct CDR3 sequences, 35% to 55% recorded once. Source material: blood. The genes are TRBV27 and TRBJ2-7; 9 nucleotides match TRBD1. This receptor was taken from an older woman in good health. In DNA form, the CDR3 reads TGTGCCAGCTGGGGACCCGGTCTCCGGGACAGGGTCTACGAGCAGTACTTC. It encodes CASWGPGLRDRVYEQYF.